The 16 T cell receptor beta chains given below trace back to one sample, sequenced in a study of blood T cell repertoires in COVID-19. TCRdb keeps only in-frame clones here, not all; method: immunoSEQ multiplex PCR. The sample shows some 89,000 clones, 90% of them seen only once. Sequenced input: peripheral blood. The source of these receptors is a man aged 60 to 69 with acute or convalescent COVID-19.

CDR3 sequence: CASSLGQTTEAFF. The CDR3 region has the DNA TGTGCCAGCAGCCTAGGACAGACCACTGAAGCTTTCTTT. The gene calls are TRBV7-2 and TRBJ1-1; a possible D gene is TRBD1 (6 bases). This CDR3 has 13 residues. Germline CDR1 SGHTA, CDR2 FQGNSA. V gave up 5 bases and J gave up 4 bases, with 11 bases separating them.

The rearrangement joins TRBV5-1 to TRBJ2-3; no reliable D call. V shed 2 bases and J shed 3 bases, with 10 bases lying between them. Germline V gives CDR1 SGHRS, CDR2 YFSETQ. The CDR3 length is 14 residues. CDR3 coding DNA: TGCGCCAGCAGCTTTACAGCCAGTACAGATACGCAGTATTTT. Encoded protein: CASSFTASTDTQYF.

CDR3 nucleotide sequence: TGTGCCAGCTCACCGTCTGGTGCCAGGATAGCTAACTATGGCTACACCTTC. This encodes CASSPSGARIANYGYTF. The chain couples TRBV18 to TRBJ1-2; D remains unclear. The V end was cut by 3 bases, the J end by 0 bases, with 17 bases between. The CDR3 contains 17 residues. Germline V CDR1 and CDR2: KGHSH, LQKENI.

The chain recombines TRBV2 with TRBJ1-4; D ambiguous. The CDR3 extends over 15 amino acids. Germline-derived CDR1 and CDR2 are SNHLY and FYNNEI. Deletions cut 7 bases from V and 8 bases from J, with 20 bases between. CDR3 region: CASKYSHQSEEKLFF. The CDR3 DNA is TGTGCCAGCAAATACTCCCATCAGTCGGAGGAAAAACTGTTTTTT.

The rearrangement links TRBV30 to TRBJ2-3, with D possibly TRBD2 on 6 matching bases. The germline V gene encodes CDR1 GTSNPN and CDR2 SVGIG (reference sequence). CDR3 length equals 13 residues. V was clipped by 5 bases and J by 1 base, with 10 bases between them. The CDR3 DNA follows: TGTGCCTGGGGGGGGAGCCGCACAGATACGCAGTATTTT. It yields the protein CAWGGSRTDTQYF.

V and J are TRBV6-1 and TRBJ2-5; tentative D call: TRBD2 (6 bases). Trimming removed 1 base from V and 5 bases from J, with 17 bases in between. Germline V gives CDR1 MNHNS, CDR2 SASEGT. The CDR3 is 16 residues long. CDR3 DNA: TGTGCCAGCAGTGAAGGGGTAGCGGCCACCAGGGAGACCCAGTACTTC. Translating gives CASSEGVAATRETQYF.

V is TRBV27 and J is TRBJ1-2; the match to TRBD1 covers 11 bases. V lost 6 bases, J lost 10 bases, and 10 bases stayed unmatched. Germline assignment: CDR1 MNHEY and CDR2 SMNVEV (reference sequence). The CDR3 has 14 residues. CDR3: CASRATGTGGPYTF. The DNA for the CDR3 is TGTGCCAGCAGGGCTACCGGGACAGGGGGTCCCTACACCTTC.

To note about this clone: The identical CDR3 is also encoded by other nucleotide sequences in the sample. The chain carries TRBV3-1 (or the pseudogene TRBV3-2) and TRBJ1-5; possible D gene TRBD1, 6 bases. Trimming took off 6 bases at V and 4 bases at J, with 10 bases between the two ends. The germline V gene encodes CDR1 LGHDT and CDR2 YNNKEL (reference sequence). The length of the CDR3 is 13 residues. The CDR3 sequence is CASSQQGNQPQHF. Written as DNA, the CDR3 is TGTGCCAGCAGTCAACAGGGAAATCAGCCCCAGCATTTT.

The chain is built from TRBV3-1 (or the pseudogene TRBV3-2) and TRBJ2-3; 9 bases match TRBD2. Germline V lookup: CDR1 LGHDT, CDR2 YNNKEL (reference sequence). CDR3 length: 15 amino acids. V lost 3 bases, J lost 4 bases, and 5 bases stayed unmatched. In nucleotides, the CDR3 is TGTGCCAGCAGCCAGCACAGCGGGGGGTCAGATACGCAGTATTTT. Translated, it gives CASSQHSGGSDTQYF.

The chain has TRBV5-1 and TRBJ1-1; no clear D gene. The CDR3 spans 17 residues. Trimming shortened V by 0 bases and J by 0 bases, and 15 bases separated the two germline ends. Germline V CDR1 and CDR2: SGHRS, YFSETQ. CDR3 protein: CASSLGLQEDMNTEAFF. The CDR3 coding sequence is TGCGCCAGCAGCTTGGGGCTGCAGGAAGACATGAACACTGAAGCTTTCTTT.

The V and J genes are TRBV5-6 and TRBJ1-2, with 7 nucleotides matching TRBD1. This CDR3 comprises 13 residues. The germline CDR1 and CDR2 sequences are SGHDT and YYEEEE. Losses at the gene ends were 4 bases for V and 8 bases for J; bases not matched to a gene: 8. Written as DNA, the CDR3 is TGTGCCAGCAGCCTCGACAGGGCTTGGGGCTACACCTTC. Translating gives CASSLDRAWGYTF.

This clone was observed a single time. The V call is TRBV7-2, the J call TRBJ1-5; D gene uncertain. The CDR3 spans 15 residues. Trimming stripped 6 bases from V and 6 bases from J, with 18 bases between. CDR1 and CDR2 from the germline V gene are SGHTA and FQGNSA. CDR3: CASSDYGHRGQPQHF. In DNA form, the CDR3 reads TGTGCCAGCAGTGACTACGGCCACCGGGGTCAGCCCCAGCATTTT.

This chain links TRBV9 with TRBJ1-1, with D possibly matching TRBD1 (6 bases). V lost 2 bases and J lost 3, with 8 bases in between. Germline V gene lookup returns CDR1 SGDLS and CDR2 YYNGEE. The CDR3 runs to 13 residues. The CDR3 sequence: CASSVTGYTEAFF. As DNA, the CDR3 is TGTGCCAGCAGCGTGACAGGTTACACTGAAGCTTTCTTT.

This chain connects TRBV24-1 to TRBJ2-2; tentative D call: TRBD1 (6 bases). CDR1 and CDR2 (germline): KGHDR, SFDVKD. The CDR3 is made up of 17 amino acids. V was shortened by 4 bases and J by 0 bases, with 14 bases between the two germline ends. The CDR3 loop is CATSESGHTSNTGELFF. The CDR3 DNA follows: TGTGCCACCAGTGAATCGGGACATACATCGAACACCGGGGAGCTGTTTTTT.

The chain recombines TRBV7-9 with TRBJ1-2, with D possibly being TRBD1 (6 bases). Trimming left V 7 bases short and J 5 bases short, with 17 bases between. The CDR3 is 14 residues long. The germline V gene encodes CDR1 SEHNR and CDR2 FQNEAQ (reference sequence). Written as DNA, the CDR3 is TGTGCCAGCACCGCGGGGGCAGGGGCATATGGCTACACCTTC. This encodes CASTAGAGAYGYTF.

The rearrangement uses TRBV5-1 and TRBJ2-7; 11 positions match TRBD1. V lost 4 bases, J lost 2 bases, and 8 bases stayed unmatched. This CDR3 spans 16 amino acids. Germline V CDR1 and CDR2: SGHRS, YFSETQ. This chain's CDR3 is CASSDAPGQGAYEQYF. In DNA form, the CDR3 reads TGCGCCAGCAGCGATGCCCCGGGACAGGGGGCCTACGAGCAGTACTTC.